The clone carrying this T cell receptor (beta chain) was seen a handful of times. The sample belongs to a study of human T cells and chemical hapten exposure. Each CDR3 protein gets one entry after TCRdb re-called the RACE reads with MiXCR. The data hold approximately 400,000 distinct CDR3 sequences, with 4% to 5.5% observed a single time. Documented time point: patch test 1, 2 weeks after DPC sensitization. Treatment of the sample: therapeutic diphenylcyclopropenone sensitization with weekly scalp DPC. Every patch test was put on after a blood sample was taken. The specimen comprised whole blood, sampled in connection with sensitization to the hapten diphenylcyclopropenone (DPC). The receptor's source is a woman aged 50 to 60 with alopecia areata. Some clones in this sample may be carry-over from other donors' samples.

The CDR3 coding sequence is TGTGCCAGCAGGGGGACAGAAAATCAGCCCCAGCATTTT. It encodes CASRGTENQPQHF. The chain employs TRBV2 and TRBJ1-5; 7 bases align to TRBD1. Trimming cost V 6 bases and J 4 bases; bases outside gene matches: 3. Germline assignment: CDR1 SNHLY and CDR2 FYNNEI. The CDR3 is made up of 13 amino acids.